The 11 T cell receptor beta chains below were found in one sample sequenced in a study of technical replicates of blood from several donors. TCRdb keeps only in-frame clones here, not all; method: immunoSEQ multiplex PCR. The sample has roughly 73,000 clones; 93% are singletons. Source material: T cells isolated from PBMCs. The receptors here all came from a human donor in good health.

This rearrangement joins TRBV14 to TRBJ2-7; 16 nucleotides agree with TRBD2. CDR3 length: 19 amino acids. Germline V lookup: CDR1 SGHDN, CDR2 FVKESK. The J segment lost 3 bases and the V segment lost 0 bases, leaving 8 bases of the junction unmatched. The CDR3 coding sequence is TGTGCCAGCAGCCAAGATTGGGGGGGACTAGCGGGGGGGCTCTACGAGCAGTACTTC. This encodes CASSQDWGGLAGGLYEQYF.

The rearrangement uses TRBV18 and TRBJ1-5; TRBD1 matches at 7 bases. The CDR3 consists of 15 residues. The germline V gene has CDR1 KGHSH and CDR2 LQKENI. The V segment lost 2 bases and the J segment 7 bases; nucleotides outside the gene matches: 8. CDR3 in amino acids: CASSPFSGTEQPQHF. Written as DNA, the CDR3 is TGTGCCAGCTCACCATTTTCCGGGACAGAGCAGCCCCAGCATTTT.

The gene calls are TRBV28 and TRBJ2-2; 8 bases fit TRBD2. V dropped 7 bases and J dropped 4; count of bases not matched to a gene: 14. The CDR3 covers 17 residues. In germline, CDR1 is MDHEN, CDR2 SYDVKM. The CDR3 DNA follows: TGTGCCAGCACCGCGTGGGTGGCGGGAGGCCTCACCGGGGAGCTGTTTTTT. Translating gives CASTAWVAGGLTGELFF.

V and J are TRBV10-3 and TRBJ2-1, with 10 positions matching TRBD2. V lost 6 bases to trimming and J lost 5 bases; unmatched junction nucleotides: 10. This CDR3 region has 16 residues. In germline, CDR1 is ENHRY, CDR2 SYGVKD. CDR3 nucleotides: TGTGCCATCAGAGGGGGAACCGGGACTAGCGACAATGAGCAGTTCTTC. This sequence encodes CAIRGGTGTSDNEQFF.

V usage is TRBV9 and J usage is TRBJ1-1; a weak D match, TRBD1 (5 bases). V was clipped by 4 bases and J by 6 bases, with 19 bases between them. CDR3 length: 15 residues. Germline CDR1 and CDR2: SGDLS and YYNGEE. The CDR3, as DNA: TGTGCCAGCAGCCCAAGTAGGGGTTTTCTGGCTGAAGCTTTCTTT. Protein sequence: CASSPSRGFLAEAFF.

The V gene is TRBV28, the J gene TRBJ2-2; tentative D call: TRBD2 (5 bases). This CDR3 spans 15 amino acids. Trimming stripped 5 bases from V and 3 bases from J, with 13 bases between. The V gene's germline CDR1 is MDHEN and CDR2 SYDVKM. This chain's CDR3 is CASSRGSVDTGELFF. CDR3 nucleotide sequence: TGTGCCAGCAGTCGTGGGAGCGTCGACACCGGGGAGCTGTTTTTT.

In nucleotides, the CDR3 is TGTGCCAGCAGCTTCGGACTAGTCGAAGAGTTGGGGTTTCAAGAGACCCAGTACTTC. Its protein is CASSFGLVEELGFQETQYF. The V call is TRBV7-9, the J call TRBJ2-5, with TRBD2 identical over 7 bases. The CDR3 is 19 amino acids. Per the germline V gene, CDR1 is SEHNR and CDR2 is FQNEAQ (reference sequence). The V gene end was trimmed by 3 bases and the J gene end by 2 bases; junction bases not matched to a gene: 18.

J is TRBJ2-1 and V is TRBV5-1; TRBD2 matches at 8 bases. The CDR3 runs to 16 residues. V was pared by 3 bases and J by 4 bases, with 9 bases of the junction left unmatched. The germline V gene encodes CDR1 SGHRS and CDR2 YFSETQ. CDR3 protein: CASSSLSGNLYNEQFF. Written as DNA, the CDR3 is TGCGCCAGCAGCTCACTTAGCGGGAACCTTTACAATGAGCAGTTCTTC.

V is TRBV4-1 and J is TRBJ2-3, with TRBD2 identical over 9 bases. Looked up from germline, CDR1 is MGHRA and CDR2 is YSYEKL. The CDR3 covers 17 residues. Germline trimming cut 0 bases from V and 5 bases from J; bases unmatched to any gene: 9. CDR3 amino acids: CASSQEEASGVGDTQYF. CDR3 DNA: TGCGCCAGCAGCCAAGAAGAGGCTAGCGGGGTTGGAGATACGCAGTATTTT.

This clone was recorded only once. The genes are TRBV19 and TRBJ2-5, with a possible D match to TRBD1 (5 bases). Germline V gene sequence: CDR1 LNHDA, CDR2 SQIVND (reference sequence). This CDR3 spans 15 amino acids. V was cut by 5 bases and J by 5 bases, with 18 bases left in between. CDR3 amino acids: CASSSKGDFWETQYF. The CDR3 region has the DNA TGTGCCAGTAGTTCCAAAGGGGATTTTTGGGAGACCCAGTACTTC. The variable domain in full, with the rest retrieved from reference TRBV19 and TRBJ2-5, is DGGITQSPKYLFRKEGQNVTLSCEQNLNHDAMYWYRQDPGQGLRLIYYSQIVNDFQKGDIAEGYSVSREKKESFPLTVTSAQKNPTAFYLCASSSKGDFWETQYFGPGTRLLVL.

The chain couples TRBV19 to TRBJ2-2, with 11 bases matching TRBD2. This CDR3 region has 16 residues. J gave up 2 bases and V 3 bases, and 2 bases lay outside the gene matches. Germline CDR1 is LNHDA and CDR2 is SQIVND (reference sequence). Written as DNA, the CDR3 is TGTGCCAGTAGTATGGGGACTAGCGGTAACACCGGGGAGCTGTTTTTT. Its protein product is CASSMGTSGNTGELFF.